Sequencing of this T cell receptor beta chain was carried out in a study of T cell responses to AZD1222 COVID-19 vaccine. Germline CDR1 reads LNHDA; CDR2 reads SQIVND (reference sequence). The V and J ends lost 4 bases and 3 bases, in that order; junction bases with no gene match: 12. CDR3 length equals 20 residues. The assay was immunoSEQ multiplex PCR, and TCRdb's table has in-frame clones only and misses some. Here the sample spans about 37,000 clones, approximately 86% being singletons. The starting material was peripheral blood, obtained on day 0 of AZD1222 vaccination. This clonotype was obtained from an adult in good health. The chain joins TRBV19 to TRBJ2-2; 15 bases are a match to TRBD2. The CDR3 DNA is TGTGCCAGTAGTAAAGGACTAGCGGGAGGGCGAACTGGGGACACCGGGGAGCTGTTTTTT. This translates into CASSKGLAGGRTGDTGELFF.